This T cell receptor beta chain was documented in a study of blood T cell repertoires in COVID-19 (dated by TCRdb to the early 2020s). About the investigation overall: Samples covering the acute and convalescent phases of COVID-19 were provided by collaborators in the United States, Italy and Spain. Deeply sampled blood TCRbeta repertoires from subjects exposed to, actively infected with, or recovered from COVID-19 were included in the dataset. The samples were drawn from the first 160 participants of the ongoing ImmuneRACE study and from under 1,500 subjects provided by 6 global collaborators. The prospective study material was composed of cDNA or gDNA derived from T cells, B-cell-depleted T cells, or PBMCs. The repertoires were released in a freely available public database meant as a resource for research on the immune response to SARS-CoV-2. The sample metadata nearly always contained a de-identified subject ID, COVID-19 status, age in years and sex. Where available, HLA class I and class II types were taken from metadata supplied by the sample provider and were not determined by assay-based typing.

V is pruned by 1 base and J by 5 bases, leaving 4 bases of the junction without a gene match. CDR3 length: 15 amino acids, cysteine to phenylalanine. CDR3 DNA only is kept here, 45 bases in frame from base 1. CDR1 and CDR2 were assigned from the germline V gene as SGHAT and FQNNGV. TCRbeta CDR3 regions were amplified from genomic DNA using the immunoSEQ Assay, a bias-controlled multiplex PCR. Per the authors' processing: The number of nucleated cells in each sample was estimated from the amplification of reference gene primers within the assay. To quantify the absolute abundance of each unique TCRbeta CDR3 rearrangement, sequence reads were collapsed and filtered. For each sample, productive Simpson clonality was calculated as the square root of Simpson's diversity index over productive rearrangements. Here the immuneACCESS table is served through TCRdb, limited to in-frame sequences with V and J called. Missing clones are a known gap in these copies; in checked studies unresolved V genes cover under half, and the rest lacks a known reason. The D gene and trimming were derived from the DNA, and the V and J assignments and clone size from that table. The table for this sample lists almost 250,000 clones; around nine tenths of them were counted only once. The ten biggest clones cover 1.6% of the sample.

Results the study describes overall, beyond this receptor: How much clinical and demographic metadata was included differed by source and by participant, and the metadata was provided uncurated.

As regards this clone: This clone's antigen is unknown. Base qualities were left out, and no much larger clone turns up one base away.

A second Seattle source provided samples from volunteer blood donors who had recovered from COVID-19. The collaborating institutions used their own protocols to collect whole blood in K2EDTA tubes. For TCRbeta analysis, collaborator samples were shipped as frozen whole blood, as isolated PBMCs, or as DNA extracted from either sample type. The sequence derives from a woman aged 60 to 75 who had recovered from COVID-19. The sequence links TRBV11-2 to TRBJ2-5, with TRBD2 matching 10 junction bases. Sequencing was performed on peripheral blood. The DNA is as follows: TGTGCCAGCAGCTTAGCACTAGCGGGGTCGGAGACCCAGTACTTC. This translates into CASSLALAGSETQYF.